These 29 T cell receptor beta chains originate from one sample sequenced in a study of human thymus T cells. Only in-frame clones appear in the TCRdb table, and some are missing; sequencing was by immunoSEQ multiplex PCR. The repertoire consists of some 120,000 clones, with around 94% occurring once and the leading ten covering 0.02% to 0.025%. Resections from corrective heart surgery provided thymus tissue. The sample comprised thymus tissue. The origin of the receptors is a boy under three years old with a congenital heart defect but otherwise immunologically healthy.

The rearrangement joins TRBV9 to TRBJ2-7; 13 bases fit TRBD2. CDR3 length: 16 residues. Germline assignment: CDR1 SGDLS and CDR2 YYNGEE. V was pared by 4 bases and J by 0 bases, with 4 bases of the junction left unmatched. Written as DNA, the CDR3 is TGTGCCAGCAGCCCGGGACTAGCGGGACCCTCCTACGAGCAGTACTTC. It translates to CASSPGLAGPSYEQYF. Full variable domain (missing parts from reference TRBV9 and TRBJ2-7): DSGVTQTPKHLITATGQRVTLRCSPRSGDLSVYWYQQSLDQGLQFLIQYYNGEERAKGNILERFSAQQFPDLHSELNLSSLELGDSALYFCASSPGLAGPSYEQYFGPGTRLTVT.

The rearrangement joins TRBV9 to TRBJ1-4; D is ambiguous. This CDR3 has 15 amino acids. Per the germline V gene, CDR1 is SGDLS and CDR2 is YYNGEE. Trimming took 0 bases from V and 6 from J, leaving 12 bases between them. The CDR3 nucleotides read TGTGCCAGCAGCGTAGAAGAGGACGGGCATGAAAAACTGTTTTTT. Translation gives CASSVEEDGHEKLFF.

The rearrangement joins TRBV28 to TRBJ1-2; 8 positions match TRBD1. This CDR3 is 20 amino acids long. Unmatched junction bases numbered 20, after V lost 4 bases and J lost 1 base. Germline lookup yields CDR1 MDHEN and CDR2 SYDVKM. The CDR3 region has the DNA TGTGCCAGCAGTTCAATCCCCTCGGCGACAGGGGAGATTTATAACTATGGCTACACCTTC. Its translation: CASSSIPSATGEIYNYGYTF.

The chain joins TRBV9 to TRBJ2-5, with TRBD1 matching over 9 bases. There are 19 residues in the CDR3. Germline CDR1 and CDR2: SGDLS and YYNGEE. The trim removed 0 bases at V and 3 bases at J, leaving 15 bases unmatched. In DNA, the CDR3 is TGTGCCAGCAGCGTAGGGGGTCCGCCCGGGACAGGGAAAAAAGAGACCCAGTACTTC. It specifies CASSVGGPPGTGKKETQYF. Complete variable domain (other parts from reference TRBV9 and TRBJ2-5): DSGVTQTPKHLITATGQRVTLRCSPRSGDLSVYWYQQSLDQGLQFLIQYYNGEERAKGNILERFSAQQFPDLHSELNLSSLELGDSALYFCASSVGGPPGTGKKETQYFGPGTRLLVL.

The chain carries TRBV5-4 and TRBJ2-1; D possibly uses TRBD1 or TRBD2 (5 bases each). The CDR3 sequence is 14 residues long. V was shortened by 4 bases and J by 5 bases, with 13 bases between the two germline ends. Germline assignment: CDR1 SGHNT and CDR2 YYREEE (reference sequence). This CDR3 reads CASSPWDRHNEQFF. Written as DNA, the CDR3 is TGTGCCAGCAGCCCCTGGGACCGACACAATGAGCAGTTCTTC.

The chain joins TRBV25-1 to TRBJ1-1; 8 bases are a match to TRBD1. Germline V gene data show CDR1 as MGHDK and CDR2 as SYGVNS. CDR3 size: 14 residues. Unmatched junction bases numbered 4, after V lost 4 bases and J lost 3 bases. The CDR3 DNA reads TGTGCCAGCAGTGCGACAGGGGAGGACACTGAAGCTTTCTTT. The encoded protein is CASSATGEDTEAFF.

The gene calls are TRBV15 and TRBJ1-2; D unclear. Per germline, CDR1 LNHNV and CDR2 YYDKDF (reference sequence). The CDR3 totals 16 residues. Trimming removed 3 bases from V and 3 bases from J, with 17 bases in between. The CDR3 sequence is CATSSDYPGQYYGYTF. DNA for the CDR3: TGTGCCACCAGCAGCGATTACCCGGGCCAGTACTATGGCTACACCTTC.

The chain combines TRBV6-6 with TRBJ2-3; the D gene is possibly TRBD1 (6 bases). The CDR3 covers 14 residues. Germline-derived CDR1 and CDR2 are MNHNY and SVGAGI (reference sequence). V lost 5 bases and J 6 bases, leaving 15 bases between the germline ends. The CDR3 DNA reads TGTGCCAGCAGTCCCGAAACAGGGATGGATACGCAGTATTTT. Amino acids: CASSPETGMDTQYF.

The chain uses TRBV18 and TRBJ1-4; weak D call: TRBD1 (5 bases). CDR1 is KGHSH and CDR2 is LQKENI in the germline V gene. The CDR3 is 15 amino acids. V lost 6 bases to trimming and J lost 0 bases, with 11 bases between them. In DNA form, the CDR3 reads TGTGCCAGCTCGCGTACAGGCGCAACTAATGAAAAACTGTTTTTT. It encodes CASSRTGATNEKLFF.

The gene calls are TRBV7-2 and TRBJ1-6; D gene unclear. V dropped 4 bases and J dropped 3 bases, with 13 bases sitting between them. The CDR3 extends over 16 amino acids. Looked up from germline, CDR1 is SGHTA and CDR2 is FQGNSA. This chain's CDR3 is CASSSSLSGYNSPLHF. The CDR3 DNA reads TGTGCCAGCAGCTCTTCCCTAAGTGGCTATAATTCACCCCTCCACTTT.

This rearrangement joins TRBV13 to TRBJ1-3; possibly TRBD1 for D (6 bases). CDR3 length equals 15 residues. Germline CDR1 PRHDT, CDR2 FYEKMQ (reference sequence). V was trimmed by 5 bases and J by 2 bases, leaving 13 bases between them. The CDR3 protein is CASSPRQGPGNTIYF. CDR3 sequence (DNA): TGTGCCAGCAGCCCCCGCCAGGGGCCTGGAAACACCATATATTTT.

The V and J genes are TRBV6-1 and TRBJ2-7, with 7 bases that match TRBD1. Germline-derived CDR1 and CDR2 are MNHNS and SASEGT. This CDR3 has 12 amino acids. Trimming cost V 5 bases and J 5 bases; bases outside gene matches: 3. This CDR3 is CASSRQGHEQYF. CDR3 coding DNA: TGTGCCAGCAGTCGACAGGGCCACGAGCAGTACTTC.

This clone occurred once. The chain links TRBV4-3 to TRBJ2-7; tentatively, D is TRBD1 or TRBD2 (6 bases each). The V and J ends lost 0 bases and 6 bases respectively, with 12 bases between them. The CDR3 covers 14 residues. The germline gives CDR1 LGHNA, CDR2 YSLEER. CDR3 residues: CASSQETRGGEQYF. The DNA for the CDR3 is TGCGCCAGCAGCCAAGAGACCAGGGGAGGCGAGCAGTACTTC.

This chain links TRBV5-1 with TRBJ2-7; the D is unclear. V was shortened by 3 bases and J by 9 bases, with 10 bases between the two germline ends. The CDR3 extends over 11 amino acids. Looked up from germline, CDR1 is SGHRS and CDR2 is YFSETQ. The CDR3 loop reads CASSSGETQYF. CDR3 nucleotides: TGCGCCAGCAGCTCGGGTGAGACGCAGTACTTC.

In this sample, this clone turned up a few times. V usage is TRBV30 and J usage is TRBJ1-1; D unresolved. CDR1 and CDR2 from the germline V gene are GTSNPN and SVGIG (reference sequence). Between the trimmed V and J ends, which lost 1 base and 3 bases, there was a span of 18 bases. The length of the CDR3 is 16 residues. CDR3 DNA sequence: TGTGCCTGGAGTGCCTCCGGTGAAAGTGCGCACACTGAAGCTTTCTTT. This encodes CAWSASGESAHTEAFF. The full variable domain, rest sourced from reference TRBV30 and TRBJ1-1, is SQTIHQWPATLVQPVGSPLSLECTVEGTSNPNLYWYRQAAGRGLQLLFYSVGIGQISSEVPQNLSASRPQDRQFILSSKKLLLSDSGFYLCAWSASGESAHTEAFFGQGTRLTVV.

The V call is TRBV6-1, the J call TRBJ2-3; D is unclear. The CDR3 is 14 residues long. The V gene's germline CDR1 is MNHNS and CDR2 SASEGT. Trimming took off 2 bases at V and 2 bases at J, with 8 bases between the two ends. CDR3 sequence (DNA): TGTGCCAGCAGTGAAAAGGGTAACACAGATACGCAGTATTTT. It translates to CASSEKGNTDTQYF.

DNA for the CDR3: TGTGCCAGCAGTCCCACAGGTTACAATGAGCAGTTCTTC. This sequence encodes CASSPTGYNEQFF. The chain combines TRBV6-5 with TRBJ2-1; a weak D match, TRBD1 (5 bases). In germline, CDR1 is MNHEY, CDR2 SVGAGI. The CDR3 is 13 residues long. The V gene lost 5 bases and the J gene lost 4 bases, with 9 bases spanning the gap.

The J gene is TRBJ2-3, the V gene TRBV7-2, with 9 bases matching TRBD2. Germline V gives CDR1 SGHTA, CDR2 FQGNSA. This CDR3 contains 15 residues. V shed 1 base, J shed 2 bases, and the junction held 1 base outside the gene matches. The CDR3 reads CASSLGLADTDTQYF. In nucleotides, the CDR3 is TGTGCCAGCAGCTTAGGACTAGCGGACACAGATACGCAGTATTTT. Filled out from reference TRBV7-2 and TRBJ2-3, the complete variable domain reads GAGVSQSPSNKVTEKGKDVELRCDPISGHTALYWYRQSLGQGLEFLIYFQGNSAPDKSGLPSDRFSAERTGGSVSTLTIQRTQQEDSAVYLCASSLGLADTDTQYFGPGTRLTVL.

The chain employs TRBV10-3 and TRBJ2-3; 7 bases match TRBD2. There are 16 residues in the CDR3. J lost 6 bases, V lost 11 bases, and 20 bases had no gene match. Germline V gene lookup returns CDR1 ENHRY and CDR2 SYGVKD. CDR3: CAAQPESGVRGDTQYF. The CDR3 nucleotides read TGTGCCGCCCAACCCGAAAGCGGGGTTCGGGGGGATACGCAGTATTTT.

The genes are TRBV6-1 and TRBJ2-7; 7 bases are a match to TRBD2. CDR1 MNHNS and CDR2 SASEGT come from the germline V gene. The CDR3 sequence is 11 residues long. V shed 7 bases, J shed 7 bases, and the junction held 4 bases outside the gene matches. This CDR3 reads CASMGGGEQYF. The CDR3 DNA reads as TGTGCCAGCATGGGGGGGGGAGAGCAGTACTTC.

The chain has TRBV6-5 and TRBJ2-3; 10 bases map to TRBD2. J lost 4 bases, V lost 2 bases, and 6 bases had no gene match. This CDR3 is 16 amino acids long. Germline-derived CDR1 and CDR2 are MNHEY and SVGAGI. The CDR3 coding sequence is TGTGCCAGCAGTTACCAGTTAGCGGGGGGCCCAGATACGCAGTATTTT. Protein product: CASSYQLAGGPDTQYF.

The chain joins TRBV5-1 to TRBJ2-5; the D gene is possibly TRBD1 (6 bases). This CDR3 contains 18 residues. The V and J ends lost 2 bases and 4 bases respectively, with 24 bases between them. The germline V gene encodes CDR1 SGHRS and CDR2 YFSETQ. The CDR3 bases are TGCGCCAGCAGCTTCCCCACGTCGGGGAATATAGGGGGAGAGACCCAGTACTTC. As protein: CASSFPTSGNIGGETQYF.

The chain is built from TRBV5-6 and TRBJ1-5; D possibly corresponds to TRBD1 (6 bases). Germline lookup yields CDR1 SGHDT and CDR2 YYEEEE. The CDR3 spans 16 residues. V was shortened by 0 bases and J by 7 bases, with 17 bases between the two germline ends. In nucleotides, the CDR3 is TGTGCCAGCAGCTTGGGGGGCCCTACAGGGAACCAGCCCCAGCATTTT. Translating it yields CASSLGGPTGNQPQHF.

The genes are TRBV18 and TRBJ2-4, with TRBD1 matching 7 bases. Germline CDR1 KGHSH, CDR2 LQKENI. This CDR3 contains 19 residues. Trimming took 6 bases from V and 9 from J; bases not matched to a gene: 26. The CDR3 reads CASSLQGPLGFQGTGIQYF. The CDR3 nucleotides read TGTGCCAGCTCCCTACAGGGGCCGCTGGGATTTCAGGGTACGGGCATTCAGTACTTC.

This clone was seen just once. The chain recombines TRBV19 with TRBJ1-5, with 7 bases lining up with TRBD1. The trim removed 5 bases at V and 5 bases at J, leaving 6 bases unmatched. The CDR3 runs 14 residues. Germline V gene lookup returns CDR1 LNHDA and CDR2 SQIVND (reference sequence). In nucleotides, the CDR3 is TGTGCCAGTAGTGAAGACAGGGAGCATCAGCCCCAGCATTTT. Protein: CASSEDREHQPQHF.

This rearrangement joins TRBV7-2 to TRBJ2-7, with D uncertain. This CDR3 comprises 13 residues. Germline lookup yields CDR1 SGHTA and CDR2 FQGNSA. Trimming cost V 3 bases and J 1 base, with 7 bases left between them. This chain's CDR3 is CASSFGESYEQYF. Written as DNA, the CDR3 is TGTGCCAGCAGCTTTGGGGAATCCTACGAGCAGTACTTC.

The rearrangement joins TRBV9 to TRBJ2-5, with D unresolved. The CDR3 contains 13 residues. Germline lookup yields CDR1 SGDLS and CDR2 YYNGEE. With 0 bases removed from V and 5 bases from J, the gap between germline ends came to 8 bases. In nucleotides, the CDR3 is TGTGCCAGCAGCGTAGGGGCTTTCGAGACCCAGTACTTC. Its translation is CASSVGAFETQYF.

The chain joins TRBV7-2 to TRBJ2-7, with TRBD2 matching 10 bases. J was trimmed by 3 bases and V by 4 bases; bases with no gene match: 6. Germline V CDR1 and CDR2: SGHTA, FQGNSA. The CDR3 has 15 amino acids. The CDR3: CASSYSGGRFYEQYF. The CDR3 DNA follows: TGTGCCAGCAGCTATAGCGGGGGGAGATTCTACGAGCAGTACTTC.

The chain carries TRBV11-1 and TRBJ1-1; D not certain. V lost 3 bases and J 3 bases, leaving 20 bases between the germline ends. This CDR3 spans 17 amino acids. Per the germline V gene, CDR1 is SGHAT and CDR2 is FQDESV (reference sequence). As DNA, the CDR3 is TGTGCCAGCAGCTTGAGGCCTCCGAGGGAAGGCGACACTGAAGCTTTCTTT. Translation: CASSLRPPREGDTEAFF.